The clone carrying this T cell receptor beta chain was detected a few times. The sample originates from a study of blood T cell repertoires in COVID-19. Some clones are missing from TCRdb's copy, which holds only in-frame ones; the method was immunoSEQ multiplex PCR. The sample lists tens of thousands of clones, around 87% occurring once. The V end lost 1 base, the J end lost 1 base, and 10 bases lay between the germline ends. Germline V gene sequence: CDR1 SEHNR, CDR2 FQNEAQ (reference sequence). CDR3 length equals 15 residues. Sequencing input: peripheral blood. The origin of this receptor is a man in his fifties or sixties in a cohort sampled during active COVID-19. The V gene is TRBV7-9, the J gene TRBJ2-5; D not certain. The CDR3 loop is CASSLGHSSQETQYF. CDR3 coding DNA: TGTGCCAGCAGCTTAGGTCACAGCTCCCAAGAGACCCAGTACTTC.